The source of this TCR beta chain is a study of T cells in narcolepsy. Overall study: Patients with NT1 or NT2 and healthy control donors were enrolled.

Some clones are missing from TCRdb's copy, which holds only in-frame ones; the method was immunoSEQ multiplex PCR. This table has tens of thousands of clones, approximately 77% appearing once. CDR3 length equals 14 residues. Per germline, CDR1 SGHAT and CDR2 FQDESV (reference sequence). V was clipped by 0 bases and J by 4 bases, with 9 bases between them. General study points: Reportedly, autoreactive clonotypes were serially detected in patients' blood but not controls'. Comparing one patient's CSF and blood CD4+ clonotypes highlighted HCRT- and TRIB2-specific autoreactive clonotypes. In some patient and control memory CD4+ samples, autoreactive clones were absent.

A note on this clone: Antigen specificity is unknown.

The sample taken for sequencing was memory (CD45RA-) CD4+ T cells from blood. J is TRBJ2-5 and V is TRBV11-1; D not resolved. The receptor comes from a human donor in good health. This chain's CDR3 is CASSLAGLAETQYF. For the CDR3, the DNA is TGTGCCAGCAGCTTAGCTGGGCTTGCAGAGACCCAGTACTTC.